What follows are 32 T cell receptor beta chains derived from one specimen sequenced in a study of PD-L1 blockade in urothelial cancer. This table comes from immunoSEQ multiplex PCR, and its TCRdb copy is limited to in-frame clones, with some not included. The repertoire holds just under 30,000 clones, with around 87% as singletons. The sequencing here drew on PBMCs, taken around atezolizumab (anti-PD-L1) treatment. The receptors come from a man aged 45-60 years with urothelial cancer.

This clone was found a few times. V and J are TRBV2 and TRBJ1-2; TRBD1 might be the D (6 bases). V lost 9 bases and J lost 4, with 12 bases in between. The CDR3 totals 12 residues. Germline-derived CDR1 and CDR2 are SNHLY and FYNNEI. This chain's CDR3 is CASSQGTYGYTF. CDR3 nucleotides: TGTGCCAGTTCACAGGGAACCTATGGCTACACCTTC.

This chain links TRBV7-9 with TRBJ1-2; D unresolved. Germline V CDR1 and CDR2: SEHNR, FQNEAQ (reference sequence). The CDR3 extends over 14 amino acids. Trimming left V 4 bases short and J 1 base short, with 10 bases between. The CDR3 DNA sequence: TGTGCCAGCAGCTCCCTACAGATTAACTATGGCTACACCTTC. Protein product: CASSSLQINYGYTF.

This chain links TRBV7-2 with TRBJ1-5, with 8 bases that match TRBD1. This CDR3 has 13 residues. CDR1 and CDR2 from the germline V gene are SGHTA and FQGNSA. Trimming took 5 bases from V and 6 from J; bases not matched to a gene: 3. The DNA of the CDR3 is TGTGCCAGCAGCCCAGACAGGGGTCAGCCCCAGCATTTT. It codes for CASSPDRGQPQHF.

This chain links TRBV12-5 with TRBJ1-3; D is ambiguous. The CDR3 has 15 residues. V was clipped by 6 bases and J by 2 bases, with 14 bases between them. Germline CDR1 and CDR2: LGHNT and FRNRAP. CDR3 sequence reads: CASGPQNNPGNTIYF. In DNA form, the CDR3 reads TGTGCTAGTGGCCCACAGAATAATCCTGGAAACACCATATATTTT.

The chain uses TRBV19 and TRBJ2-4; 13 positions match TRBD2. This CDR3 is 18 amino acids long. Germline-derived CDR1 and CDR2 are LNHDA and SQIVND (reference sequence). J gave up 5 bases and V 2 bases, and 9 bases lay outside the gene matches. The CDR3 loop reads CASSILRTSGGRQNIQYF. In DNA form, the CDR3 reads TGTGCCAGTAGTATACTCCGGACTAGCGGGGGCCGACAAAACATTCAGTACTTC.

The genes are TRBV29-1 and TRBJ2-2, with 9 positions matching TRBD2. The length of the CDR3 is 14 residues. After removal of 5 bases from V and 6 bases from J, the junction contained 7 bases not matched to a gene. CDR1 and CDR2 (germline): SQVTM, ANQGSEA. This CDR3 reads CSVIAGVTSGELFF. CDR3 coding DNA: TGCAGCGTTATAGCGGGAGTAACGTCCGGGGAGCTGTTTTTT.

The rearrangement uses TRBV28 and TRBJ2-3; tentatively, D is TRBD2 (5 bases). The germline V gene encodes CDR1 MDHEN and CDR2 SYDVKM. CDR3 length: 14 residues. The ends were cut back, 1 base at V and 3 bases at J, with 8 bases in the middle. The CDR3 DNA reads as TGTGCCAGCAGTTTATTGGGAGTTACAGATACGCAGTATTTT. Its protein product is CASSLLGVTDTQYF.

The CDR3 is CASLAGTAYEQYF. The CDR3 DNA reads TGTGCCAGCCTAGCGGGAACGGCCTACGAGCAGTACTTC. The rearrangement joins TRBV6-1 to TRBJ2-7; 9 nucleotides align to TRBD2. The CDR3 is 13 amino acids. V was pared by 8 bases and J by 2 bases, with 4 bases of the junction left unmatched. The germline V gene encodes CDR1 MNHNS and CDR2 SASEGT.

This clone appeared a single time. This chain connects TRBV28 to TRBJ2-7; 8 bases align to TRBD1. Germline CDR1 and CDR2: MDHEN and SYDVKM. Unmatched junction bases numbered 7, after V lost 3 bases and J lost 3 bases. The CDR3 sequence is 15 residues long. The CDR3 DNA is TGTGCCAGCAGTTTGAACAGGGGGACGATCTACGAGCAGTACTTC. Translating it yields CASSLNRGTIYEQYF.

The chain recombines TRBV7-2 with TRBJ2-3, with D perhaps TRBD2 (6 bases). V lost 1 base and J lost 2, with 10 bases in between. This CDR3 comprises 15 residues. CDR1 and CDR2 from the germline V gene are SGHTA and FQGNSA. The CDR3 here is CASSLGTTNTDTQYF. The CDR3 DNA reads TGTGCCAGCAGCTTAGGGACTACCAACACAGATACGCAGTATTTT.

The CDR3 region is CASSGDRGRQETQYF. The CDR3 bases are TGCGCCAGCAGTGGGGACAGGGGACGACAGGAGACCCAGTACTTC. The chain carries TRBV10-1 and TRBJ2-5, with 10 bases identical to TRBD1. Germline loops: CDR1 WNHNN, CDR2 SYGVQD (reference sequence). J lost 5 bases, V lost 4 bases, and 7 bases had no gene match. This CDR3 contains 15 residues.

This rearrangement joins TRBV6-5 to TRBJ2-1, with a weak D call TRBD2 (5 bases). V was pared by 5 bases and J by 3 bases, with 8 bases between. The CDR3 sequence is 13 residues long. Germline V gene data show CDR1 as MNHEY and CDR2 as SVGAGI. The CDR3 region is CASSAGNYNEQFF. CDR3 nucleotides: TGTGCCAGCAGTGCCGGGAACTACAATGAGCAGTTCTTC.

The chain employs TRBV18 and TRBJ2-7; TRBD2 is a possible D gene (6 bases). Trimming took off 2 bases at V and 3 bases at J, with 11 bases between the two ends. CDR1 is KGHSH, CDR2 LQKENI, per germline. The CDR3 loop spans 14 amino acids. CDR3 protein: CASSPGTRRYEQYF. In DNA form, the CDR3 reads TGTGCCAGCTCACCAGGGACTCGACGCTACGAGCAGTACTTC.

This rearrangement joins TRBV27 to TRBJ2-7, with D perhaps matching TRBD1 (6 bases). Trimming took 7 bases from V and 2 from J, leaving 9 bases between them. Germline values: CDR1 MNHEY, CDR2 SMNVEV (reference sequence). The CDR3 spans 12 residues. CDR3 loop: CASKDRTYEQYF. DNA for the CDR3: TGTGCCAGCAAAGACAGGACCTACGAGCAGTACTTC.

The genes are TRBV27 and TRBJ2-1; TRBD2 is a possible D gene (5 bases). Germline-derived CDR1 and CDR2 are MNHEY and SMNVEV (reference sequence). CDR3 length equals 16 residues. The V gene lost 5 bases and the J gene lost 12 bases, with 26 bases spanning the gap. CDR3 DNA sequence: TGTGCCAGCAGTAAACGGCTCCCCGGTGGCCTCGCGGGGCAGTTCTTC. Translation: CASSKRLPGGLAGQFF.

This sequence joins TRBV9 and TRBJ1-4; TRBD1 matches 9 bases. Germline-derived CDR1 and CDR2 are SGDLS and YYNGEE. This CDR3 has 15 amino acids. The trim removed 0 bases at V and 8 bases at J, leaving 5 bases unmatched. For the CDR3, the DNA is TGTGCCAGCAGCGTAGAAGGACAGGGGTACGAAAAACTGTTTTTT. Its protein product is CASSVEGQGYEKLFF. The full variable domain, its missing parts supplied by reference TRBV9 and TRBJ1-4, is DSGVTQTPKHLITATGQRVTLRCSPRSGDLSVYWYQQSLDQGLQFLIQYYNGEERAKGNILERFSAQQFPDLHSELNLSSLELGDSALYFCASSVEGQGYEKLFFGSGTQLSVL.

The CDR3 DNA reads as TGTGCCAGCAGCTTAGGACAGGGGAAGAACACTGAAGCTTTCTTT. As protein: CASSLGQGKNTEAFF. V is TRBV7-6 and J is TRBJ1-1; 8 nucleotides align to TRBD1. This CDR3 is 15 amino acids long. Germline V lookup: CDR1 SGHVS, CDR2 FNYEAQ. J gave up 1 base and V 1 base, and 2 bases lay outside the gene matches.

This rearrangement joins TRBV18 to TRBJ2-5; possibly TRBD2 for D (6 bases). Trimming took 3 bases from V and 2 from J, leaving 16 bases between them. CDR1 and CDR2 (germline): KGHSH, LQKENI. There are 16 residues in the CDR3. The CDR3 DNA sequence: TGTGCCAGCTCACCGCAAGTGGGACTGCCACAAGAGACCCAGTACTTC. Its translation: CASSPQVGLPQETQYF.

This clone has just one count. The chain combines TRBV11-3 with TRBJ2-2, with 11 bases fitting TRBD2. Trimming removed 5 bases from V and 1 base from J; junction bases left unmatched: 3. Germline CDR1 SGHNT, CDR2 YENEEA. The CDR3 length is 16 residues. This CDR3 reads CASSTGTSGNTGELFF. CDR3 sequence (DNA): TGTGCCAGCAGCACCGGGACTAGCGGGAACACCGGGGAGCTGTTTTTT.

This rearrangement joins TRBV5-4 to TRBJ2-7, with D perhaps TRBD1 (6 bases). Germline CDR1 SGHNT, CDR2 YYREEE (reference sequence). The CDR3 has 11 residues. Trimming left V 6 bases short and J 5 bases short, with 9 bases between. The DNA of the CDR3 is TGTGCCAGCACCAGGGGCAACGAGCAGTACTTC. This sequence encodes CASTRGNEQYF.

The chain recombines TRBV19 with TRBJ2-5; TRBD2 agrees at 12 bases. The end of the DNA fits TRBJ2-7 better, so the J call may be wrong. Germline V gene data show CDR1 as LNHDA and CDR2 as SQIVND (reference sequence). The CDR3 totals 15 residues. This chain's CDR3 is CASSRTSGAGYEQYF. DNA for the CDR3: TGTGCCAGTAGTCGGACTAGCGGGGCCGGCTACGAGCAGTACTTC.

The chain joins TRBV7-2 to TRBJ2-2; 11 bases align to TRBD2. The CDR3 is 16 amino acids. Germline CDR1 is SGHTA and CDR2 is FQGNSA. V dropped 5 bases and J dropped 5; count of bases not matched to a gene: 7. Here the CDR3 DNA reads TGTGCCAGCAGCCCCGGGACTAGCGGAAGTACCGGGGAGCTGTTTTTT. Translation gives CASSPGTSGSTGELFF. Supplemented by reference TRBV7-2 and TRBJ2-2, the full variable domain reads GAGVSQSPSNKVTEKGKDVELRCDPISGHTALYWYRQSLGQGLEFLIYFQGNSAPDKSGLPSDRFSAERTGGSVSTLTIQRTQQEDSAVYLCASSPGTSGSTGELFFGEGSRLTVL.

V is TRBV5-1 and J is TRBJ1-4; 7 bases match TRBD1. The CDR3 has 16 amino acids. Looked up from germline, CDR1 is SGHRS and CDR2 is YFSETQ. V trimming: 4 bases; J trimming: 5 bases; junction bases outside the gene matches: 11. The CDR3 loop reads CASSDLRQGENEKLFF. DNA for the CDR3: TGCGCCAGCAGCGACCTCCGACAGGGCGAGAATGAAAAACTGTTTTTT.

The chain employs TRBV2 and TRBJ1-2; possibly TRBD1 for D (6 bases). The CDR3 is 13 residues long. The germline V gene encodes CDR1 SNHLY and CDR2 FYNNEI. V was trimmed by 2 bases and J by 4 bases, leaving 8 bases between them. The chain's CDR3 is CASSERTAYGYTF. In DNA, the CDR3 is TGTGCCAGCAGTGAAAGGACAGCCTATGGCTACACCTTC.

The chain couples TRBV10-3 to TRBJ2-7, with TRBD1 matching 9 bases. The CDR3 has 16 amino acids. Germline values: CDR1 ENHRY, CDR2 SYGVKD. With V trimmed by 10 bases and J by 2 bases, 15 bases remained unmatched. The CDR3, as DNA: TGTGCCACCGCTACTGTGTCGGGACAGGGCCCCTACGAGCAGTACTTC. Translated, it gives CATATVSGQGPYEQYF.

J is TRBJ2-7 and V is TRBV4-1, with TRBD1 matching over 10 bases. From germline, CDR1 is MGHRA and CDR2 YSYEKL. This CDR3 comprises 15 residues. Losses at the gene ends were 1 base for V and 1 base for J; bases not matched to a gene: 1. Written as DNA, the CDR3 is TGCGCCAGCAGCCAAGTGGGACAGGGGTCCTACGAGCAGTACTTC. Its translation: CASSQVGQGSYEQYF.

This chain links TRBV4-1 with TRBJ2-3, with no clear D. V shed 4 bases and J shed 2 bases, with 7 bases lying between them. The CDR3 covers 13 residues. CDR1 and CDR2 from the germline V gene are MGHRA and YSYEKL. This chain's CDR3 is CASSPADTDTQYF. In DNA, the CDR3 is TGCGCCAGCAGCCCCGCGGACACAGATACGCAGTATTTT.

V usage is TRBV12-5 and J usage is TRBJ2-1; possibly TRBD2 for D (6 bases). Deletions cut 5 bases from V and 3 bases from J, with 11 bases between. Germline V gene sequence: CDR1 LGHNT, CDR2 FRNRAP. This CDR3 contains 14 residues. CDR3 in amino acids: CASGTEGRYNEQFF. The CDR3 region has the DNA TGTGCTAGTGGTACGGAGGGCCGCTACAATGAGCAGTTCTTC.

This sequence joins TRBV25-1 and TRBJ2-2; the match to TRBD1 covers 9 bases. The CDR3 is 16 residues long. The germline V gene encodes CDR1 MGHDK and CDR2 SYGVNS. V shed 6 bases, J shed 7 bases, and the junction held 12 bases outside the gene matches. The CDR3 region has the DNA TGTGCCAGCAGCACCGGGACAGGGCACAGGGTCGGGGAGCTGTTTTTT. Its protein is CASSTGTGHRVGELFF.

This sequence joins TRBV9 and TRBJ2-2, with unresolved D. Germline CDR1 is SGDLS and CDR2 is YYNGEE. This CDR3 spans 15 amino acids. The V and J ends lost 0 bases and 4 bases respectively, with 10 bases between them. CDR3 in DNA: TGTGCCAGCAGCGTAGGAGCCTTTTTCACCGGGGAGCTGTTTTTT. Residues: CASSVGAFFTGELFF.

The rearrangement links TRBV29-1 to TRBJ1-5, with a weak D call TRBD1 (6 bases). V lost 4 bases to trimming and J lost 4 bases, with 14 bases between them. Germline V CDR1 and CDR2: SQVTM, ANQGSEA. The CDR3 extends over 14 amino acids. CDR3 in amino acids: CSVVLRQGNQPQHF. CDR3 nucleotide sequence: TGCAGCGTTGTTCTACGTCAGGGGAATCAGCCCCAGCATTTT.

This sequence joins TRBV4-1 and TRBJ2-7, with 7 bases identical to TRBD1. This CDR3 comprises 13 residues. V dropped 0 bases and J dropped 4; count of bases not matched to a gene: 0. The germline V gene has CDR1 MGHRA and CDR2 YSYEKL. As DNA, the CDR3 is TGCGCCAGCAGCCAAGAACAGGGGTACGAGCAGTACTTC. Translation gives CASSQEQGYEQYF.